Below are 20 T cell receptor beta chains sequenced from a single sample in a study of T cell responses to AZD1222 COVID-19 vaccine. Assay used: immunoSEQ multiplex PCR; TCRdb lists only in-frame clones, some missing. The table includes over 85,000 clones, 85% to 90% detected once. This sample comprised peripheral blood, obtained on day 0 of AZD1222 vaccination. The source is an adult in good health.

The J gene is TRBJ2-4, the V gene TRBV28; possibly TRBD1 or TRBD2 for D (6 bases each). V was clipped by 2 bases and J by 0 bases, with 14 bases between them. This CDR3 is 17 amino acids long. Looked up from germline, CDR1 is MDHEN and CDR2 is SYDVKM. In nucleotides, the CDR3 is TGTGCCAGCAGTTTAATGGGGGGCCCACTAGCCAAAAACATTCAGTACTTC. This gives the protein CASSLMGGPLAKNIQYF.

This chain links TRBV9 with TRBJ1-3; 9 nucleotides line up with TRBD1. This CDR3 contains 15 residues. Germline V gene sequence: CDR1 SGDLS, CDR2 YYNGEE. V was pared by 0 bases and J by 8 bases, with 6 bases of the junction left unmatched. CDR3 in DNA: TGTGCCAGCAGCGTAGCGCCGACAGGGGGTGACACCATATATTTT. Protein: CASSVAPTGGDTIYF.

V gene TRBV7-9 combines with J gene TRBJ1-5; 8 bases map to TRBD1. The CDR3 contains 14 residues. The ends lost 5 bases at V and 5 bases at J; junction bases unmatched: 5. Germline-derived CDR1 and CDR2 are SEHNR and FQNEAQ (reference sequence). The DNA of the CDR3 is TGTGCCAGCAGCCCCCTGGACAGGGATCAGCCCCAGCATTTT. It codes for CASSPLDRDQPQHF.

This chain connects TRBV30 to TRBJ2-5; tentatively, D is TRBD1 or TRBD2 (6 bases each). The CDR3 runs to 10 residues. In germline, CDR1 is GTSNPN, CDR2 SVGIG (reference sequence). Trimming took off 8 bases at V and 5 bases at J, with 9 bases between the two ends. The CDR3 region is CARGEETQYF. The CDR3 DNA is TGTGCCAGGGGGGAGGAGACCCAGTACTTC.

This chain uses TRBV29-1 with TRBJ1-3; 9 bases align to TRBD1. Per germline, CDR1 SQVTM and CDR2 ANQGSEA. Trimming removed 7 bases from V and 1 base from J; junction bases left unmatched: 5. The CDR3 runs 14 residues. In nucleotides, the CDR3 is TGCAGCGCGGGACAGGGATCGTCTGGAAACACCATATATTTT. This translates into CSAGQGSSGNTIYF.

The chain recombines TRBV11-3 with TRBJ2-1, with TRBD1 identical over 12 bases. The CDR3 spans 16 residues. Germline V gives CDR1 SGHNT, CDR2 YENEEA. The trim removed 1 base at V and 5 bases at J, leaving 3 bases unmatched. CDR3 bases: TGTGCCAGCAGCTTAGGGGGACAGGGGGCTAACAATGAGCAGTTCTTC. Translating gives CASSLGGQGANNEQFF.

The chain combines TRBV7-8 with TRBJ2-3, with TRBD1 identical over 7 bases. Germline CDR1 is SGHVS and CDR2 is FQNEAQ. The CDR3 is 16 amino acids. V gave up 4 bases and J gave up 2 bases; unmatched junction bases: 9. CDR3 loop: CASSSSRRGPTDTQYF. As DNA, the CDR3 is TGTGCCAGCAGCTCCAGCCGTAGGGGGCCCACAGATACGCAGTATTTT.

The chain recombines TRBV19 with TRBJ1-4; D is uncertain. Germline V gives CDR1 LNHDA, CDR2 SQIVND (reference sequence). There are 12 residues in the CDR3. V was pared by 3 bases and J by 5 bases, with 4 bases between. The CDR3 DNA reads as TGTGCCAGTAGTATCAGGAATGAAAAACTGTTTTTT. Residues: CASSIRNEKLFF.

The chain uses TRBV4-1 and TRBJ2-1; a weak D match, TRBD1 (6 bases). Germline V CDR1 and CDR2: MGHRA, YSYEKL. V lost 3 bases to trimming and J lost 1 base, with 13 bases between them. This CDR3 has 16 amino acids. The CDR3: CASSQPVRGSYNEQFF. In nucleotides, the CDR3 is TGCGCCAGCAGCCAGCCCGTTAGGGGGTCCTACAATGAGCAGTTCTTC.

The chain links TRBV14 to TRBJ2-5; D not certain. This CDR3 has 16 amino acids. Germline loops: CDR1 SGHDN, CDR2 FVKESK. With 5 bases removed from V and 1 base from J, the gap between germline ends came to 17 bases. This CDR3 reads CASSALEGRLQETQYF. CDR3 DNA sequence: TGTGCCAGCAGCGCACTTGAAGGTCGGCTCCAAGAGACCCAGTACTTC.

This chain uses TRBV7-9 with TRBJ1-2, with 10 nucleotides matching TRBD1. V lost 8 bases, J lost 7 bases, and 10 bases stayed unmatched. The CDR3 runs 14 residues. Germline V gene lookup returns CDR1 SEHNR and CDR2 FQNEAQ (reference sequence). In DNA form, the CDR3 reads TGTGCCAGCGTTGGGACAGGGGAGACCTCTGGCTACACCTTC. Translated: CASVGTGETSGYTF.

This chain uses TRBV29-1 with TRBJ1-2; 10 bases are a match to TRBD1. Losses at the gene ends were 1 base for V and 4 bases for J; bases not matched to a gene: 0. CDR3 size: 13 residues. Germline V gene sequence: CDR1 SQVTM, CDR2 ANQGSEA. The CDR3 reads CSVEGQGAYGYTF. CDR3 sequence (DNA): TGCAGCGTTGAAGGACAGGGGGCCTATGGCTACACCTTC.

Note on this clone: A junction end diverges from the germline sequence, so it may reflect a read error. The CDR3 sequence is CASTNGPNYGYAF. The CDR3 coding sequence is TGTGCCAGCACTAACGGCCCTAACTATGGCTACGCCTTC. This chain joins TRBV12-3 or TRBV12-4 and TRBJ1-2; no firm D call. This CDR3 spans 13 amino acids.

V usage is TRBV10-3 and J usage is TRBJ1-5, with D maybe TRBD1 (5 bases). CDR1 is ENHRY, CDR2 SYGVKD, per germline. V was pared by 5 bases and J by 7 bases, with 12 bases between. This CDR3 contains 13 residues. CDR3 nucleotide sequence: TGTGCCATCAGTCAGGGTGAACGCCAGCCCCAGCATTTT. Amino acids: CAISQGERQPQHF.

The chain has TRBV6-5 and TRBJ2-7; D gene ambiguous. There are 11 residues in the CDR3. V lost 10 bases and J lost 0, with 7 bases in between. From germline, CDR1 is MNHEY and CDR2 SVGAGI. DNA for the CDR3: TGTGCCATACGAGACTCCTACGAGCAGTACTTC. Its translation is CAIRDSYEQYF.

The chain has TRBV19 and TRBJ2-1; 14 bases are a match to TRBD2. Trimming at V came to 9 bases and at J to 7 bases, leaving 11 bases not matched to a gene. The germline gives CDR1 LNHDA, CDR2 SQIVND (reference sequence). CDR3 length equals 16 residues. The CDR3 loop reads CASRRGTSGGTNEQFF. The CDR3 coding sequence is TGTGCCAGCCGGAGAGGGACTAGCGGGGGAACGAATGAGCAGTTCTTC.

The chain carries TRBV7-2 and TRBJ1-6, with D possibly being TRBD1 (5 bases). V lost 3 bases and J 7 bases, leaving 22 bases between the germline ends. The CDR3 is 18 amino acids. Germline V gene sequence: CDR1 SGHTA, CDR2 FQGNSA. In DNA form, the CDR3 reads TGTGCCAGCAGCTTCGCTCCCACAGGCACAGGTTCGAATTCACCCCTCCACTTT. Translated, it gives CASSFAPTGTGSNSPLHF.

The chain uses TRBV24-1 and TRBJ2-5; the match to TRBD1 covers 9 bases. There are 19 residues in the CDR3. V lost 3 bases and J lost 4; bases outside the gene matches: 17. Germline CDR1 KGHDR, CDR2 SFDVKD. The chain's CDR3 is CATSDEFLGNRGPRETQYF. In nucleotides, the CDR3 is TGTGCCACCAGTGATGAGTTCCTGGGGAACAGGGGGCCCAGAGAGACCCAGTACTTC.

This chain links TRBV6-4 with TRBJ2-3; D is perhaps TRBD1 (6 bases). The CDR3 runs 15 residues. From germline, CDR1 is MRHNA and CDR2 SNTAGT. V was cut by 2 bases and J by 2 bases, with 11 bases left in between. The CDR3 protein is CASSDTGTHTDTQYF. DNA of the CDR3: TGTGCCAGCAGTGACACAGGGACACACACAGATACGCAGTATTTT.

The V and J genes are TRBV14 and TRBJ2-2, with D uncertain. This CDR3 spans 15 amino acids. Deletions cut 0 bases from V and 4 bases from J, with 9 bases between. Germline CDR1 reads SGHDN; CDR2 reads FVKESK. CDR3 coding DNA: TGTGCCAGCAGCCAAGACAGCCGTTCCACCGGGGAGCTGTTTTTT. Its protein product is CASSQDSRSTGELFF.